These 12 T cell receptor beta chains were sequenced from one sample in a study of shared clonotypes between healthy human individuals. Produced via immunoSEQ multiplex PCR; TCRdb's table is partial and in-frame only. The sample lists approximately 1.1 million clones, approximately 80% occurring once. The source material was memory CD4+ T cells from PBMCs. The sample's subset: CD45RA-negative fraction. Receptor source: a man aged 18 to 35 in good health. Some clones in this sample may be carry-over from other donors' samples.

V gene TRBV2 combines with J gene TRBJ1-1, with no clear D. The CDR3 covers 14 residues. V was trimmed by 4 bases and J by 1 base, leaving 10 bases between them. The V gene's germline CDR1 is SNHLY and CDR2 FYNNEI. CDR3 sequence: CASSAMMQNTEAFF. As DNA, the CDR3 is TGTGCCAGCAGTGCAATGATGCAGAACACTGAAGCTTTCTTT.

Concerning this clone itself: Other DNA sequences of this sample code for an identical CDR3. The J gene is TRBJ2-7, the V gene TRBV28, with 9 bases that match TRBD1. This CDR3 comprises 15 residues. The junction had 14 bases not matched to a gene; V was cut back by 4 bases and J by 10 bases. Germline V gene sequence: CDR1 MDHEN, CDR2 SYDVKM. The CDR3 DNA follows: TGTGCCAGCAGTTCCCACGGGACAGGGCCTCTCGGACAGTACTTC. Protein sequence: CASSSHGTGPLGQYF.

The V call is TRBV27, the J call TRBJ1-2; 8 nucleotides agree with TRBD1. Looked up from germline, CDR1 is MNHEY and CDR2 is SMNVEV (reference sequence). The CDR3 is made up of 16 amino acids. With 5 bases clipped from V and 4 bases from J, the junction kept 12 bases outside the gene matches. The DNA for the CDR3 is TGTGCCAGCAGTCCCTACAACGGACAGGGACGCTATGGCTACACCTTC. Protein sequence: CASSPYNGQGRYGYTF.

The V and J genes are TRBV10-3 and TRBJ2-5; 16 bases are a match to TRBD2. J lost 3 bases, V lost 6 bases, and 4 bases had no gene match. The CDR3 contains 16 residues. Germline CDR1 reads ENHRY; CDR2 reads SYGVKD. The DNA of the CDR3 is TGTGCCATCAGCCGGGGACTAGCGGGAGGGGAAGAGACCCAGTACTTC. Amino acid sequence: CAISRGLAGGEETQYF.

V gene TRBV4-2 combines with J gene TRBJ2-2; TRBD2 matches 9 bases. Germline V gene sequence: CDR1 LGHNA, CDR2 YNFKEQ. The trim removed 0 bases at V and 4 bases at J, leaving 3 bases unmatched. CDR3 length: 16 residues. The CDR3 DNA reads as TGTGCCAGCAGCCAAGAGGCGGGAGGGATCACCGGGGAGCTGTTTTTT. Translating it yields CASSQEAGGITGELFF.

This clone was seen a single time. The chain uses TRBV28 and TRBJ2-2; possible D gene TRBD2, 6 bases. Trimming pared 11 bases from V and 1 base from J, leaving 20 bases between. Germline-derived CDR1 and CDR2 are MDHEN and SYDVKM. CDR3 length: 16 residues. CDR3 in amino acids: CAGGRGPGRNTGELFF. CDR3 nucleotides: TGTGCCGGAGGGAGAGGCCCCGGTAGGAACACCGGGGAGCTGTTTTTT.

J is TRBJ2-2 and V is TRBV18; D is unclear. Trimming removed 5 bases from V and 7 bases from J, with 17 bases in between. Germline CDR1 KGHSH, CDR2 LQKENI. The CDR3 length is 15 residues. The CDR3 here is CASSSNRLDFGELFF. CDR3 DNA: TGTGCCAGCTCAAGTAACAGATTGGATTTCGGGGAGCTGTTTTTT.

The chain is built from TRBV28 and TRBJ2-2; 8 nucleotides agree with TRBD2. In germline, CDR1 is MDHEN, CDR2 SYDVKM. CDR3 length: 15 amino acids. V lost 3 bases, J lost 5 bases, and 5 bases stayed unmatched. The CDR3 reads CASSFAAGGTGELFF. The CDR3 nucleotides are TGTGCCAGCAGTTTCGCGGCGGGAGGTACCGGGGAGCTGTTTTTT.

This clone has only one observation. The rearrangement uses TRBV2 and TRBJ2-5; TRBD2 agrees at 8 bases. CDR1 is SNHLY and CDR2 is FYNNEI in the germline V gene. The CDR3 consists of 14 residues. J was trimmed by 5 bases and V by 3 bases; bases with no gene match: 5. Written as DNA, the CDR3 is TGTGCCAGCAGTGACGGGAGGGCTCCCGAGACCCAGTACTTC. Encoded protein: CASSDGRAPETQYF.

This rearrangement joins TRBV7-9 to TRBJ2-3; 9 positions match TRBD1. The germline V gene encodes CDR1 SEHNR and CDR2 FQNEAQ (reference sequence). The CDR3 is 15 amino acids. J gave up 4 bases and V 5 bases, and 7 bases lay outside the gene matches. In DNA, the CDR3 is TGTGCCAGCAGCCGAGGACAGGGGCGGGCAGATACGCAGTATTTT. Residues: CASSRGQGRADTQYF.

Notes on this clone: The sample carries other DNA sequences with the same CDR3. The chain couples TRBV6-5 to TRBJ1-1; no firm D call. CDR1 is MNHEY and CDR2 is SVGAGI in the germline V gene. The germline V and J ends were trimmed by 4 bases and 1 base, with 4 bases remaining between them. The CDR3 covers 12 residues. CDR3 DNA sequence: TGTGCCAGCAGTTCTCAGAACACTGAAGCTTTCTTT. As protein: CASSSQNTEAFF.

The chain couples TRBV28 to TRBJ1-1; D unclear. The CDR3 sequence is 11 residues long. Germline loops: CDR1 MDHEN, CDR2 SYDVKM. V dropped 5 bases and J dropped 8 bases, with 9 bases sitting between them. CDR3 nucleotide sequence: TGTGCCAGCAGTAAAACAAGGGAAGCTTTCTTT. It specifies CASSKTREAFF.